The sequence of this T cell receptor beta chain was determined in a study of blood T cell repertoires in COVID-19. Overall study context: COVID-19 samples from acute and convalescent phases originated in the United States, Italy and Spain. PBMCs, B-cell-depleted T cells, or T cells were the source of the cDNA or gDNA that made up the material.

Germline values: CDR1 LNHDA, CDR2 SQIVND (reference sequence). This CDR3 comprises 13 residues. Trimming took 5 bases from V and 4 from J; bases not matched to a gene: 4. The count of this clone is one. In the authors' workflow: Estimates of nucleated cell counts were drawn from the amplification of reference gene primers. Method: immunoSEQ multiplex PCR; TCRdb's copy keeps in-frame clones and lacks some. The V and J calls and clone size are taken from that table; D and trimming were inferred from the DNA. The sample contains over 85,000 clones, almost 80% of which appear only once. Sequencing was performed on peripheral blood. V and J are TRBV19 and TRBJ1-2; 7 bases map to TRBD1. The sequence derives from a man in his fifties or sixties with active or convalescent COVID-19. The CDR3 loop is CASSPTGAYGYTF. The DNA of the CDR3 is TGTGCCAGTAGTCCTACAGGGGCCTATGGCTACACCTTC.